The entry below gives a single T cell receptor (beta chain) sequence along with its context. What antigen it recognizes has not been identified. The record has no base qualities; no much larger clone is one base away. The CDR3 contains 14 residues, cysteine and phenylalanine counted. The entry retains the CDR3 DNA only, 42 bases that are in frame from base 1. From a lookup of the germline V gene, CDR1 and CDR2 are KGHSH and LQKENI. From V the trimming removes 6 bases and from J it removes 7 bases, while the gene matches leave 3 bases of the junction unaccounted for. The record originates from a study of beta chain features in type 1 diabetes (dated by TCRdb to between 2018 and 2020). At the level of the whole study: No differences in mean age, gender distribution, total cell number or subset yield were found between patients and healthy donors. A total of under 120,000,000 sorted cells were examined across all samples, and RNA yield correlated strongly with the number of cells per subset. In the study, recently diagnosed type 1 diabetes patients and matched healthy donors were compared on the TCRB repertoires of their sorted circulating CD4+ T cell subsets. Naive and central memory subsets were obtained from all 30 or so donors, but regulatory and stem cell-like memory subsets were isolated from only 8 patients and roughly eight healthy donors. The paper as a whole reports these results and caveats: PCR might favor shorter templates, but patient and control samples were amplified and corrected together, so any skew would affect both groups equally. Only small numbers of individuals were included in the HLA sub-analyses, which left unresolved whether HLA type had any influence on TCRB rearrangement. The naive, central memory and regulatory TCRB repertoires appeared to resemble one another more closely among patients than among healthy donors. At VDJ recombination sites, patients with type 1 diabetes made fewer insertions and deleted more nucleotides, a pattern implying thymic rearrangement abnormalities. Type 1 diabetes patients showed a moderate but significant shortening of TCRB CDR3 length in all four CD4+ subsets. Because cDNA was sequenced instead of genomic DNA, activated cells with high expression could be over-represented, although the groups did not differ in activation or CD3 levels.

The High Capacity cDNA Reverse Transcription Kit was used to reverse transcribe all of the isolated RNA, meaning that expressed TCRB transcripts were what got sequenced. Deep immunoSEQ sequencing was performed on naive, central memory and regulatory T cell samples, with an average of roughly 3.5 million total reads per sample. After sorted cells were lysed in RLT buffer, RNA was extracted with DNase-treated RNeasy Micro or Mini kits, with the choice depending on cell number. To prevent cross-contamination, every cell subset was processed on its own, while patient and healthy donor samples were processed together. TCRB sequences were amplified from cDNA with the immunoSEQ multiplex PCR, producing 87-bp fragments spanning the CDR3 region. Sequencing of the amplicons was performed on the Illumina HiSeq platform. The original pipeline was this. PCR bias was computationally corrected using synthetic template baselines, reads within Hamming distance 2 were collapsed, and singletons that could not be merged were discarded. Reads were aligned to IMGT to assign V, D and J genes, CDR3 length, and insertions or deletions at six rearrangement sites. Clonotype counts were normalized to sorted cell number within each subset before computing true diversity and Gini coefficients with the tcR R package. The overlap coefficient, calculated on TCRB nucleotide sequences, was used to measure repertoire sharing. TCRdb took this table from immuneACCESS and kept in-frame rearrangements with V and J called. Such tables lack part of the clones; where checked against another copy, unresolved V genes explain under half of the gap, and the rest is unexplained. The DNA gave D and trimming, while V, J and clone size come from that table. For this sample the table gives 150,000 or so clones, of which nearly 50% were detected only once. Around 0.39% of the sample belongs to the ten largest clones.

Each donor gave one peripheral blood draw, roughly 0.11 L on average, collected into heparinised tubes. Naive, central memory, regulatory and stem cell-like memory CD4+ T cells were sorted on a BD FACSAria II using a panel including CD45RO, CCR7, CD25, CD127, CD95 and CD27. Purity was above 95% for every sorted population. PBMCs were isolated immediately by Lymphoprep density gradient centrifugation and stained directly without culture. So that batch effects would be minimized, each experiment stained and sorted samples in pairs, pairing one healthy donor with one patient. The receptor was derived from a man aged 18 to 30 in good health. The receptor chain draws on TRBV18 and TRBJ1-6, with 10 bases aligning to TRBD1. The sample taken for sequencing was Tregs from blood. Sample cell subset or site, as interpreted from the label and publication: regulatory CD4+ T cells. The bases are TGTGCCAGCTCCTCGGGACAGGGGAATTCACCCCTCCACTTT. This encodes CASSSGQGNSPLHF.